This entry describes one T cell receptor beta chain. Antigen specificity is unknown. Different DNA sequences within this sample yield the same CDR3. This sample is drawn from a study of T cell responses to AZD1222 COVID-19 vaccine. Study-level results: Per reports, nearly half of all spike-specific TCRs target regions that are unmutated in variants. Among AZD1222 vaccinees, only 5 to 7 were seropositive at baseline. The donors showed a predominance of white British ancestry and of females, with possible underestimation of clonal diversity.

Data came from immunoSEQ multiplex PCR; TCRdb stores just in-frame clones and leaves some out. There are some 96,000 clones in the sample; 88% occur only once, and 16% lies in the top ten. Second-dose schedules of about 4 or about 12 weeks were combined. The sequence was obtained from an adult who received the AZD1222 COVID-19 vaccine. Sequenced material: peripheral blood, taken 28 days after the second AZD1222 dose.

As DNA, the CDR3 is TGTGCCAGCAGTTACTCGAGTAGCAATCAGCCCCAGCATTTT. This codes for CASSYSSSNQPQHF. The V gene is TRBV6-5, the J gene TRBJ1-5; D is undetermined. V lost 0 bases to trimming and J lost 0 bases, with 3 bases between them. The CDR3 spans 14 residues. Germline values: CDR1 MNHEY, CDR2 SVGAGI.